The 13 T cell receptor beta chains in this list originate from one sample, sequenced in a study of early T cells in non-severe SARS-CoV-2 infection. TCRdb itself ran the 5' RACE reads through MiXCR, one entry per CDR3 protein. This sample has fewer than 75,000 distinct CDR3 sequences, with roughly a sixth found just once. This material consisted of whole blood, taken at baseline. These TCRs come from an adult who was a healthcare worker with PCR-confirmed SARS-CoV-2 infection or an uninfected control (not recorded which).

V is TRBV7-8 and J is TRBJ2-7; 8 bases agree with TRBD1. V trimming: 1 base; J trimming: 5 bases; junction bases outside the gene matches: 4. This CDR3 is 14 amino acids long. The germline CDR1 and CDR2 sequences are SGHVS and FQNEAQ. In nucleotides, the CDR3 is TGTGCCAGCAGCTTAGGGACAGGGCACAACGAGCAGTACTTC. This codes for CASSLGTGHNEQYF.

In its sample, this clonotype was seen a few times. This rearrangement joins TRBV2 to TRBJ2-5; D ambiguous. There are 12 residues in the CDR3. With 8 bases removed from V and 2 bases from J, the gap between germline ends came to 9 bases. CDR1 SNHLY and CDR2 FYNNEI come from the germline V gene. CDR3 protein: CASGSRQETQYF. CDR3 coding DNA: TGTGCCAGCGGGTCCAGACAAGAGACCCAGTACTTC.

The V gene is TRBV24-1, the J gene TRBJ2-4; no firm D call. Trimming took off 0 bases at V and 1 base at J, with 12 bases between the two ends. The V gene's germline CDR1 is KGHDR and CDR2 SFDVKD. The CDR3 covers 17 residues. The CDR3 protein is CATSDLCIQEAKNIQYF. In DNA, the CDR3 is TGTGCCACCAGTGATTTGTGCATCCAAGAGGCCAAAAACATTCAGTACTTC.

Only one count was recorded for this clonotype. This chain connects TRBV28 to TRBJ1-2, with a weak D call TRBD1 (5 bases). The CDR3 spans 14 residues. Germline CDR1 reads MDHEN; CDR2 reads SYDVKM. V lost 2 bases to trimming and J lost 2 bases, with 9 bases between them. The CDR3 DNA reads as TGTGCCAGCAGTTTACGGCAGGGAAACTATGGCTACACCTTC. Protein sequence: CASSLRQGNYGYTF.

On this clonotype: The junction shows a germline mismatch at one end, possibly a read error. The genes are TRBV19 and TRBJ2-2; TRBD1 agrees at 8 bases. The CDR3 extends over 17 amino acids. CDR1 and CDR2 (germline): LNHDA, SQIVND (reference sequence). The chain's CDR3 is CASSRGTGGLNTGQLFF. The CDR3 region has the DNA TGTGCCAGTAGCCGGGGGACAGGAGGATTGAACACCGGGCAGCTGTTTTTT.

This clonotype was detected only a few times. The chain recombines TRBV28 with TRBJ2-3; D not certain. Per germline, CDR1 MDHEN and CDR2 SYDVKM. Between the trimmed V and J ends, which lost 4 bases and 0 bases, there was a span of 14 bases. The CDR3 totals 16 residues. CDR3 DNA sequence: TGTGCCAGCAGTTCTCCCGGGTCTATTAGCACAGATACGCAGTATTTT. Translation gives CASSSPGSISTDTQYF.

The V gene is TRBV20-1, the J gene TRBJ2-7; 7 positions match TRBD1. Germline assignment: CDR1 DFQATT and CDR2 SNEGSKA (reference sequence). The CDR3 contains 13 residues. After removal of 4 bases from V and 1 base from J, the junction contained 4 bases not matched to a gene. The CDR3 DNA sequence: TGCAGTGCTACGGACAGGACTTCCTACGAGCAGTACTTC. As protein: CSATDRTSYEQYF.

DNA of the CDR3: TGTGCCAGTAGTATGTCGGGAGGGGGCGCAGATACGCAGTATTTT. Protein sequence: CASSMSGGGADTQYF. V usage is TRBV19 and J usage is TRBJ2-3; D possibly corresponds to TRBD2 (8 bases). V lost 3 bases to trimming and J lost 4 bases, with 14 bases between them. The germline CDR1 and CDR2 sequences are LNHDA and SQIVND (reference sequence). CDR3 length equals 15 residues.

This clonotype came up a few times. The chain combines TRBV25-1 with TRBJ2-7, with TRBD2 matching over 7 bases. The CDR3 is 14 amino acids. Germline CDR1 MGHDK, CDR2 SYGVNS. J was trimmed by 3 bases and V by 5 bases; bases with no gene match: 7. CDR3 protein: CASSQRGGDYEQYF. CDR3 bases: TGTGCCAGCAGTCAGCGCGGGGGAGACTACGAGCAGTACTTC.

This clonotype appeared many times. CDR3 nucleotides: TGTGCCAGCAGTTTTTCGGGGAGGGTGAGGACCGGGGAGCTGTTTTTT. The encoded protein is CASSFSGRVRTGELFF. The gene calls are TRBV27 and TRBJ2-2; TRBD2 agrees at 7 bases. Per germline, CDR1 MNHEY and CDR2 SMNVEV (reference sequence). J was trimmed by 5 bases and V by 3 bases; bases with no gene match: 9. This CDR3 has 16 amino acids.

The chain has TRBV6-2 or TRBV6-3 and TRBJ1-4, with D perhaps matching TRBD1 (6 bases). V lost 4 bases and J lost 7, with 10 bases in between. CDR3 length: 13 amino acids. Germline lookup yields CDR1 MNHEY and CDR2 SVGEGT. This chain's CDR3 is CASSSGGGEKLFF. CDR3 in DNA: TGTGCCAGCAGTTCCGGAGGGGGTGAAAAACTGTTTTTT.

This clonotype was detected a few times. V is TRBV28 and J is TRBJ2-1; D uncertain. The germline gives CDR1 MDHEN, CDR2 SYDVKM. The CDR3 runs to 15 residues. V was pared by 8 bases and J by 0 bases, with 14 bases between. The CDR3 sequence: CASVATKFSYNEQFF. The CDR3 bases are TGTGCCAGCGTAGCTACCAAGTTCTCCTACAATGAGCAGTTCTTC.

This clonotype came up a few times. The chain joins TRBV6-2 or TRBV6-3 to TRBJ2-2; D uncertain. The germline V gene has CDR1 MNHEY and CDR2 SVGEGT. V lost 4 bases and J 6 bases, leaving 6 bases between the germline ends. The CDR3 extends over 12 amino acids. The CDR3 reads CASSLGSGELFF. CDR3 sequence (DNA): TGTGCCAGCAGTTTAGGGTCCGGGGAGCTGTTTTTT.